This passage covers 30 T cell receptor beta chains from one sample sequenced in a study of T cells in Graves' hyperthyroidism and ophthalmopathy. Researchers took RNA transcripts and amplified the TCR beta CDR3 regions from them. TCR CDR3 underwent first-round RT-PCR with the HTBI primer set. MiXCR was run by TCRdb on the multiplex PCR reads, yielding one entry per CDR3 protein. This sample carries 300,000 to 500,000 distinct CDR3 sequences, about 14% of them seen once, and the ten largest clones take approximately 27%. Sequencing was carried out using blood. The receptors originated from a man aged 45-65 years with Graves' ophthalmopathy.

J is TRBJ2-3 and V is TRBV5-4; D might be TRBD2 (6 bases). V shed 1 base and J shed 2 bases, with 17 bases lying between them. In germline, CDR1 is SGHNT, CDR2 YYREEE (reference sequence). The CDR3 spans 17 residues. The CDR3 sequence: CASSLSVASEITDTQYF. CDR3 DNA: TGTGCCAGCAGCTTGAGTGTGGCTAGCGAAATCACAGATACGCAGTATTTT.

This clonotype was recorded many times. The V call is TRBV28, the J call TRBJ2-7; the match to TRBD2 covers 8 bases. The CDR3 consists of 15 residues. From germline, CDR1 is MDHEN and CDR2 SYDVKM. The trim removed 7 bases at V and 0 bases at J, leaving 8 bases unmatched. The CDR3 nucleotides are TGTGCCAGCACCCCGGGGGGGCCTAGCTCCTACGAGCAGTACTTC. The encoded protein is CASTPGGPSSYEQYF.

CDR3 loop: CASKNRDPEEQYF. The CDR3 DNA follows: TGTGCCAGCAAAAACCGGGACCCCGAAGAGCAGTACTTC. The chain is built from TRBV6-2 or TRBV6-3 and TRBJ2-7; either TRBD1 or TRBD2 may supply D (5 bases each). Trimming shortened V by 7 bases and J by 7 bases, and 17 bases separated the two germline ends. The CDR3 consists of 13 residues. Germline-derived CDR1 and CDR2 are MNHEY and SVGEGT.

This clonotype was counted many times. The chain employs TRBV11-2 and TRBJ2-7; TRBD1 aligns across 8 bases. V lost 1 base and J lost 3; bases outside the gene matches: 2. The CDR3 sequence is 14 residues long. Germline V gene data show CDR1 as SGHAT and CDR2 as FQNNGV. The CDR3 DNA is TGTGCCAGCAGCTTAGTAGGGACAGGCTACGAGCAGTACTTC. This codes for CASSLVGTGYEQYF.

This clonotype was counted ten times or more. The gene calls are TRBV2 and TRBJ1-5, with D unclear. Trimming removed 8 bases from V and 7 bases from J, with 18 bases in between. The germline gives CDR1 SNHLY, CDR2 FYNNEI. The CDR3 is 14 amino acids. This CDR3 is CASRSGGNKQPQHF. The CDR3 DNA reads as TGTGCCAGCCGGAGCGGAGGGAATAAGCAGCCCCAGCATTTT.

This clonotype was detected many times. V gene TRBV5-1 combines with J gene TRBJ2-5; D might be TRBD2 (6 bases). The CDR3 totals 15 residues. The germline gives CDR1 SGHRS, CDR2 YFSETQ. The V end was cut by 4 bases, the J end by 0 bases, with 13 bases between. CDR3 loop: CASSPRGGDQETQYF. DNA of the CDR3: TGCGCCAGCAGCCCGCGGGGCGGGGACCAAGAGACCCAGTACTTC.

V and J are TRBV24-1 and TRBJ1-5, with D hard to call. The CDR3 spans 14 residues. Germline V gives CDR1 KGHDR, CDR2 SFDVKD. The V gene lost 4 bases and the J gene lost 0 bases, with 6 bases spanning the gap. CDR3 sequence (DNA): TGTGCCACCAGTGAGACCCGTAGCAATCAGCCCCAGCATTTT. Translated: CATSETRSNQPQHF.

This clonotype was detected a few times. This chain joins TRBV6-1 and TRBJ1-1, with unresolved D. Trimming cost V 6 bases and J 7 bases, with 15 bases left between them. CDR3 length: 13 residues. CDR1 and CDR2 (germline): MNHNS, SASEGT. CDR3 DNA: TGTGCCAGCAGAGCCGTTTTTCGGGGTGAAGCTTTCTTT. Protein product: CASRAVFRGEAFF.

This clonotype has ten or more counts. The chain recombines TRBV5-1 with TRBJ2-7; 10 bases match TRBD2. Losses at the gene ends were 2 bases for V and 5 bases for J; bases not matched to a gene: 10. CDR1 and CDR2 (germline): SGHRS, YFSETQ. The CDR3 extends over 16 amino acids. Here the CDR3 reads CASSLAGGPSVNEQYF. The DNA of the CDR3 is TGCGCCAGCAGCTTAGCGGGAGGGCCCTCGGTTAACGAGCAGTACTTC.

In this sample, this clonotype turned up many times. The chain couples TRBV7-2 to TRBJ2-1, with D unresolved. The CDR3 has 17 residues. V shed 2 bases and J shed 3 bases, with 17 bases lying between them. Germline CDR1 reads SGHTA; CDR2 reads FQGNSA. The CDR3 DNA reads as TGTGCCAGCAGCTTATTTGATGCGAGGAGTAGCTACAATGAGCAGTTCTTC. Residues: CASSLFDARSSYNEQFF.

This clonotype came up many times. This chain uses TRBV5-1 with TRBJ2-3; D gene unclear. V was pared by 0 bases and J by 0 bases, with 11 bases between. CDR1 SGHRS and CDR2 YFSETQ come from the germline V gene. The CDR3 loop spans 16 amino acids. CDR3 loop: CASSLVLGRSTDTQYF. CDR3 DNA: TGCGCCAGCAGCTTGGTGTTGGGCAGAAGCACAGATACGCAGTATTTT.

This clonotype was counted ten times or more. The chain combines TRBV11-2 with TRBJ2-2; D possibly corresponds to TRBD1 (6 bases). The CDR3 loop spans 18 amino acids. Per germline, CDR1 SGHAT and CDR2 FQNNGV. V dropped 2 bases and J dropped 5 bases, with 21 bases sitting between them. The CDR3, as DNA: TGTGCCAGCAGCTTAATCGCTATGGGGGCGCTGAAGACCGGGGAGCTGTTTTTT. The encoded protein is CASSLIAMGALKTGELFF.

This clonotype occurred many times. The V gene is TRBV7-8, the J gene TRBJ2-7, with D maybe TRBD2 (5 bases). This CDR3 has 14 amino acids. Trimming pared 1 base from V and 7 bases from J, leaving 14 bases between. Germline assignment: CDR1 SGHVS and CDR2 FQNEAQ. CDR3 bases: TGTGCCAGCAGCTTAGGTTCCGGGGTTGGAGAGCAGTACTTC. Translated, it gives CASSLGSGVGEQYF.

This clonotype was found a few times. The V call is TRBV28, the J call TRBJ2-7; unclear D gene. The CDR3 covers 14 residues. Trimming stripped 1 base from V and 4 bases from J, with 11 bases between. CDR1 MDHEN and CDR2 SYDVKM come from the germline V gene. CDR3 bases: TGTGCCAGCAGTTTATTCCTAGGGTCTTACGAGCAGTACTTC. Translating gives CASSLFLGSYEQYF.

This clonotype was observed at least ten times. The J gene is TRBJ2-7, the V gene TRBV29-1; 7 nucleotides agree with TRBD1. V shed 5 bases, J shed 2 bases, and the junction held 9 bases outside the gene matches. The CDR3 runs to 14 residues. Germline values: CDR1 SQVTM, CDR2 ANQGSEA. DNA for the CDR3: TGCAGCGTTCAACAGGGGCCACCCACCTACGAGCAGTACTTC. Translation gives CSVQQGPPTYEQYF.

The rearrangement links TRBV29-1 to TRBJ1-5; D is uncertain. CDR1 SQVTM and CDR2 ANQGSEA come from the germline V gene. V was trimmed by 3 bases and J by 7 bases, leaving 19 bases between them. The length of the CDR3 is 15 residues. For the CDR3, the DNA is TGCAGCGTTGAGATTAACGGGAGCGGGAACCAGCCCCAGCATTTT. It codes for CSVEINGSGNQPQHF.

This clonotype was detected ten times or more. This chain connects TRBV28 to TRBJ2-5; D could derive from TRBD1 or TRBD2 (6 bases each). Looked up from germline, CDR1 is MDHEN and CDR2 is SYDVKM. V was pared by 7 bases and J by 9 bases, with 21 bases between. The CDR3 extends over 14 amino acids. This CDR3 is CASTLGGLQGAQYF. As DNA, the CDR3 is TGTGCCAGCACCCTAGGGGGGCTGCAAGGGGCCCAGTACTTC.

This clonotype has only a few counts. This chain links TRBV7-9 with TRBJ2-2, with TRBD2 identical over 7 bases. Germline CDR1 is SEHNR and CDR2 is FQNEAQ (reference sequence). The CDR3 length is 18 residues. Losses at the gene ends were 2 bases for V and 6 bases for J; bases not matched to a gene: 15. Here the CDR3 reads CASSLIPSGPMGAGELFF. Here the CDR3 DNA reads TGTGCCAGCAGCTTAATTCCTAGCGGACCAATGGGGGCCGGGGAGCTGTTTTTT.

CDR3 sequence (DNA): TGTGCCAGTAGTGAGACAGGGTGGGGTCAGCCCCAGCATTTT. Translating gives CASSETGWGQPQHF. The V gene is TRBV19, the J gene TRBJ1-5; 7 positions agree with TRBD1. Losses at the gene ends were 5 bases for V and 6 bases for J; bases not matched to a gene: 7. The CDR3 contains 14 residues. The germline V gene has CDR1 LNHDA and CDR2 SQIVND (reference sequence).

The table lists this clonotype with many counts. The chain links TRBV30 to TRBJ1-2, with unresolved D. Germline V gene data show CDR1 as GTSNPN and CDR2 as SVGIG (reference sequence). Trimming took off 3 bases at V and 9 bases at J, with 14 bases between the two ends. This CDR3 comprises 12 residues. CDR3 sequence: CAWRWSGRSYTF. Written as DNA, the CDR3 is TGTGCCTGGAGATGGTCCGGCCGGAGCTACACCTTC. Looking up the rest from reference TRBV30 and TRBJ1-2 gives the full variable domain: SQTIHQWPATLVQPVGSPLSLECTVEGTSNPNLYWYRQAAGRGLQLLFYSVGIGQISSEVPQNLSASRPQDRQFILSSKKLLLSDSGFYLCAWRWSGRSYTFGSGTRLTVV.

With respect to this clonotype: A much larger clone sits a single nucleotide away, making a read error possible. V is TRBV2 and J is TRBJ2-1, with TRBD2 matching 10 bases. The length of the CDR3 is 20 residues. Germline values: CDR1 SNHLY, CDR2 FYNNEI. The CDR3 DNA reads TGTGCCAGCAGTGACGGCTCGGGAGGACTAGCGGACATAACCTACAATGGGCAGTTCTTC. This codes for CASSDGSGGLADITYNGQFF.

V is TRBV29-1 and J is TRBJ2-7; 7 bases fit TRBD2. The CDR3 consists of 17 residues. The V gene's germline CDR1 is SQVTM and CDR2 ANQGSEA. V lost 5 bases, J lost 0 bases, and 16 bases stayed unmatched. The CDR3 DNA is TGCAGCGTTTTGGGACCGTCGGGGGGACTGGCCTCCTACGAGCAGTACTTC. It is translated as CSVLGPSGGLASYEQYF.

In its sample, this clonotype was seen a few times. The chain joins TRBV28 to TRBJ2-5; 9 nucleotides agree with TRBD2. The trim removed 6 bases at V and 5 bases at J, leaving 4 bases unmatched. Germline lookup yields CDR1 MDHEN and CDR2 SYDVKM. The CDR3 is made up of 13 amino acids. CDR3 in DNA: TGTGCCAGCAGGCTTAGCGGGAGTGAGACCCAGTACTTC. Protein: CASRLSGSETQYF.

The genes are TRBV6-6 and TRBJ2-2; TRBD1 matches 8 bases. Germline CDR1 and CDR2: MNHNY and SVGAGI (reference sequence). The junction had 5 bases not matched to a gene; V was cut back by 4 bases and J by 7 bases. The CDR3 is 14 residues long. CDR3: CASSSDRGGGELFF. Written as DNA, the CDR3 is TGTGCCAGCAGTTCCGACAGGGGAGGCGGGGAGCTGTTTTTT.

The table lists this clonotype with many counts. The V and J genes are TRBV29-1 and TRBJ2-3, with D uncertain. The CDR3 covers 13 residues. CDR1 SQVTM and CDR2 ANQGSEA come from the germline V gene. V lost 2 bases to trimming and J lost 2 bases, with 8 bases between them. The CDR3 spells CSVESRPTDTQYF. CDR3 in DNA: TGCAGCGTTGAATCTCGTCCCACAGATACGCAGTATTTT.

This clonotype has ten or more counts. The chain joins TRBV12-3 or TRBV12-4 to TRBJ1-1, with D perhaps TRBD1 (5 bases). V dropped 3 bases and J dropped 0 bases, with 11 bases sitting between them. The CDR3 has 15 amino acids. The CDR3 region has the DNA TGTGCCAGCAGTTTCGGGGGACCCATGAACACTGAAGCTTTCTTT. Amino acid sequence: CASSFGGPMNTEAFF.

The chain is built from TRBV9 and TRBJ2-3; the D gene is possibly TRBD1 (6 bases). The germline CDR1 and CDR2 sequences are SGDLS and YYNGEE. The CDR3 length is 15 residues. Trimming shortened V by 0 bases and J by 2 bases, and 10 bases separated the two germline ends. The CDR3 bases are TGTGCCAGCAGCGTAGGGGCAGGGGCCACAGATACGCAGTATTTT. The encoded protein is CASSVGAGATDTQYF. Variable domain in full (rest from reference TRBV9 and TRBJ2-3): DSGVTQTPKHLITATGQRVTLRCSPRSGDLSVYWYQQSLDQGLQFLIQYYNGEERAKGNILERFSAQQFPDLHSELNLSSLELGDSALYFCASSVGAGATDTQYFGPGTRLTVL.

V and J are TRBV25-1 and TRBJ2-7, with TRBD1 matching over 8 bases. The CDR3 is made up of 12 amino acids. The germline V gene has CDR1 MGHDK and CDR2 SYGVNS. V shed 3 bases, J shed 6 bases, and the junction held 1 base outside the gene matches. The DNA of the CDR3 is TGTGCCAGCAGTGAGACAGGGGCCGAGCAGTACTTC. This gives the protein CASSETGAEQYF.

This clonotype was observed at least ten times. This chain connects TRBV5-1 to TRBJ2-2; the match to TRBD2 covers 7 bases. The germline V gene encodes CDR1 SGHRS and CDR2 YFSETQ. Unmatched junction bases numbered 9, after V lost 6 bases and J lost 7 bases. The CDR3 sequence is 14 residues long. The CDR3 spells CASKRDGLIGELFF. The CDR3 DNA reads TGCGCCAGCAAGCGGGACGGCTTGATCGGGGAGCTGTTTTTT.

This clonotype was recorded many times. The V and J genes are TRBV20-1 and TRBJ1-4, with 8 bases matching TRBD1. Trimming at V came to 5 bases and at J to 0 bases, leaving 11 bases not matched to a gene. This CDR3 is built from 17 residues. Germline V gene data show CDR1 as DFQATT and CDR2 as SNEGSKA (reference sequence). CDR3: CSAEGSGGDATNEKLFF. The CDR3 DNA reads as TGCAGTGCTGAGGGATCAGGGGGCGATGCAACTAATGAAAAACTGTTTTTT.